These 2 T cell receptor beta chains were sequenced from one sample in a study of T cells in Graves' hyperthyroidism and ophthalmopathy. Amplification of TCR beta CDR3 regions used RNA as the template. With the HTBI primer set, the TCR CDR3 went through a first round of RT-PCR. TCRdb processed the multiplex PCR reads anew with MiXCR; each CDR3 protein has one entry. The table shows roughly 99,000 distinct CDR3 sequences, with roughly 15% occurring only once. Sequencing was done on a sample of blood. Receptors were obtained from a woman aged 45 to 65 with Graves' hyperthyroidism.

This clonotype was found many times. The rearrangement joins TRBV13 to TRBJ2-7; D remains unclear. The length of the CDR3 is 14 residues. With 5 bases removed from V and 0 bases from J, the gap between germline ends came to 11 bases. Germline V gene sequence: CDR1 PRHDT, CDR2 FYEKMQ (reference sequence). CDR3 DNA sequence: TGTGCCAGCAGCCTAACCCAGTTCTCCTACGAGCAGTACTTC. Protein: CASSLTQFSYEQYF.

This chain uses TRBV11-2 with TRBJ2-1, with TRBD2 identical over 9 bases. This CDR3 region has 18 residues. Per the germline V gene, CDR1 is SGHAT and CDR2 is FQNNGV. Trimming at V came to 1 base and at J to 5 bases, leaving 12 bases not matched to a gene. In DNA form, the CDR3 reads TGTGCCAGCAGCTTAGTTAGCGGGAGAAGGGTGGGCCACAATGAGCAGTTCTTC. Protein sequence: CASSLVSGRRVGHNEQFF.